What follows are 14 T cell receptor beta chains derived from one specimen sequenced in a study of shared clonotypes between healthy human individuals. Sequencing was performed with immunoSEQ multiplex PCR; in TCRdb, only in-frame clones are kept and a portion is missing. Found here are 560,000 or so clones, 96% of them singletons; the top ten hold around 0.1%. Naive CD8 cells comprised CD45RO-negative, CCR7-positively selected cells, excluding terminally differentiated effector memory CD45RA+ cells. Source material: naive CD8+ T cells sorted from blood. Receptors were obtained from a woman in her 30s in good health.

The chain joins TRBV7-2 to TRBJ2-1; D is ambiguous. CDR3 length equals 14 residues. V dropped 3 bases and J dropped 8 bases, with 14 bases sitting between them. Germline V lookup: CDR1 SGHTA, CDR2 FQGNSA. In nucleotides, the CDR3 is TGTGCCAGCAGCTTGTTTTTAGGGTTCGATGAGCAGTTCTTC. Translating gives CASSLFLGFDEQFF.

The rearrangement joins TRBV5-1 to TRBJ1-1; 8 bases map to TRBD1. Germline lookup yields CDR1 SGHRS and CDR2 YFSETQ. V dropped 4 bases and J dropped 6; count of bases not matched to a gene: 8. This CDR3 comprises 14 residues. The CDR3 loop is CASSVGQGRAEAFF. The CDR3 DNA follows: TGCGCCAGCAGCGTTGGACAGGGCCGCGCTGAAGCTTTCTTT.

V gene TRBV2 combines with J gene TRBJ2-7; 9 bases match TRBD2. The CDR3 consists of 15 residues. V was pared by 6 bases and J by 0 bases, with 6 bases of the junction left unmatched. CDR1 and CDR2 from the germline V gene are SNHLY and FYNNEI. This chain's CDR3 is CASRLAGPFSYEQYF. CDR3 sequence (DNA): TGTGCCAGCAGACTAGCGGGCCCCTTCTCCTACGAGCAGTACTTC.

The CDR3 nucleotides read TGTGCCAGCAGTTGGGATTCCGGGGAGCTGTTTTTT. As protein: CASSWDSGELFF. This chain uses TRBV28 with TRBJ2-2; no firm D call. CDR3 length: 12 amino acids. CDR1 and CDR2 (germline): MDHEN, SYDVKM. V was clipped by 4 bases and J by 6 bases, with 6 bases between them.

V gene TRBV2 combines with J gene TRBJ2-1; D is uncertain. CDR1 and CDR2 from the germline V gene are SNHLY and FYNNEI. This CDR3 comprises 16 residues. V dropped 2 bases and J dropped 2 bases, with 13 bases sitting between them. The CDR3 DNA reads TGTGCCAGCAGTGAATGGTTGGTAGATCCCTACAATGAGCAGTTCTTC. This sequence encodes CASSEWLVDPYNEQFF.

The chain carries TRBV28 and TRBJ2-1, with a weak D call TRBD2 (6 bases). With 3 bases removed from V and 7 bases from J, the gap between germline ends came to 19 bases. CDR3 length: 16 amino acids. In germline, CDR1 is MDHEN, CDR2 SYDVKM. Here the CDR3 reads CASSLGRGPLLNEQFF. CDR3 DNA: TGTGCCAGCAGTTTGGGGCGGGGCCCCCTTCTTAATGAGCAGTTCTTC.

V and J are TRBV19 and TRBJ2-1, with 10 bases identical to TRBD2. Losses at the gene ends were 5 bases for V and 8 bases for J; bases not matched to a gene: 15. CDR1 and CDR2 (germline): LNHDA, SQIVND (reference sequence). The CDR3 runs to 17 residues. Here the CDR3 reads CASSFHSSGRVGDEQFF. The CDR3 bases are TGTGCCAGTAGTTTTCATTCCAGCGGGAGGGTGGGCGATGAGCAGTTCTTC. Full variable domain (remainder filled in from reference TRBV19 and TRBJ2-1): DGGITQSPKYLFRKEGQNVTLSCEQNLNHDAMYWYRQDPGQGLRLIYYSQIVNDFQKGDIAEGYSVSREKKESFPLTVTSAQKNPTAFYLCASSFHSSGRVGDEQFFGPGTRLTVL.

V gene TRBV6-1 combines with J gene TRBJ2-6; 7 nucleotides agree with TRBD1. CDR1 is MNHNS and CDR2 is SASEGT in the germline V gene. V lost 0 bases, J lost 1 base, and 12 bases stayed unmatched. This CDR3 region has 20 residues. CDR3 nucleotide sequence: TGTGCCAGCAGTGAAGCGCTTCTGAAGGGGGCGCCTTCTGGGGCCAACGTCCTGACTTTC. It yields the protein CASSEALLKGAPSGANVLTF.

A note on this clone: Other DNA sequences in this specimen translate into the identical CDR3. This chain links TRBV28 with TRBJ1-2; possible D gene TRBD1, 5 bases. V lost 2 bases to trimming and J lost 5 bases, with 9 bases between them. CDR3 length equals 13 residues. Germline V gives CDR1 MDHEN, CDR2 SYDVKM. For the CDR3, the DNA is TGTGCCAGCAGTTTAGGAGGGGCGTATGGCTACACCTTC. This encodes CASSLGGAYGYTF.

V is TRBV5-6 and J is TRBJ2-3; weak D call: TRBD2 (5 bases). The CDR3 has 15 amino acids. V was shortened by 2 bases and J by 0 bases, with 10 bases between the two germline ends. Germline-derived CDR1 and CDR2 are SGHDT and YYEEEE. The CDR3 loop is CASSFSRASTDTQYF. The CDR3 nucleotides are TGTGCCAGCAGCTTCTCGAGGGCTAGCACAGATACGCAGTATTTT. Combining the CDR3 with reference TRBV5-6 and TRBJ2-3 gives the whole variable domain DAGVTQSPTHLIKTRGQQVTLRCSPKSGHDTVSWYQQALGQGPQFIFQYYEEEERQRGNFPDRFSGHQFPNYSSELNVNALLLGDSALYLCASSFSRASTDTQYFGPGTRLTVL.

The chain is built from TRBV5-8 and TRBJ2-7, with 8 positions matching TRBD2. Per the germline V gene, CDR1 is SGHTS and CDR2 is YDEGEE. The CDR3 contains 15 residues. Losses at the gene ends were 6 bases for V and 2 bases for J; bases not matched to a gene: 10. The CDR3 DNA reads TGTGCCAGCACCCTCCCGACTAGCGCAACCTACGAGCAGTACTTC. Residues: CASTLPTSATYEQYF.

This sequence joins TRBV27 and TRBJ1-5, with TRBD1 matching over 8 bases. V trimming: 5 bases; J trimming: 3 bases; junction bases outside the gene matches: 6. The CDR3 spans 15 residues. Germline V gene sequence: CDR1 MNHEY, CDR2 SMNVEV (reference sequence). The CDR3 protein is CASSPDRGYNQPQHF. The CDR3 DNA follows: TGTGCCAGCAGTCCCGACAGGGGATACAATCAGCCCCAGCATTTT.

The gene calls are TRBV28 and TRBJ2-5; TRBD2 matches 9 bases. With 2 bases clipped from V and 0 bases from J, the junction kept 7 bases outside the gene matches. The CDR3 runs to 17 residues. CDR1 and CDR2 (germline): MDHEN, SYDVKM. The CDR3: CASSLGLAGFYQETQYF. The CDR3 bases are TGTGCCAGCAGTTTAGGCCTAGCGGGATTTTACCAAGAGACCCAGTACTTC.

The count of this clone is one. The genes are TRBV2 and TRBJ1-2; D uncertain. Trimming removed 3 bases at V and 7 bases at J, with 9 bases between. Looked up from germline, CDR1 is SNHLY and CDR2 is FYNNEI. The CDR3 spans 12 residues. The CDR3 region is CASSEVLTGYTF. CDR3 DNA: TGTGCCAGCAGTGAGGTCCTGACTGGCTACACCTTC.